The 17 T cell receptor beta chains reported below all come from one sample, sequenced in a study of cytomegalovirus exposure and HLA in healthy donors. PCR employed 60 Vbeta and 13 Jbeta primers. The method was immunoSEQ multiplex PCR; TCRdb's version includes in-frame clones alone and lacks a portion of them. The sample has around 220,000 clones; about 70% are singletons. The sequenced sample consisted of PBMCs. The receptors were sampled from a woman younger than 45 in good health and CMV-seronegative.

The rearrangement uses TRBV11-3 and TRBJ1-1; 11 nucleotides align to TRBD1. CDR1 is SGHNT and CDR2 is YENEEA in the germline V gene. The CDR3 loop spans 16 amino acids. The J segment lost 3 bases and the V segment lost 5 bases, leaving 8 bases of the junction unmatched. The CDR3 loop is CASSAGDRGRYTEAFF. The CDR3, as DNA: TGTGCCAGCAGCGCTGGGGACAGGGGGAGGTACACTGAAGCTTTCTTT.

The chain combines TRBV1 with TRBJ2-5; the table assigns TRBD2, which was not confirmed against the DNA. TRBV1 is assigned pseudogene status. The CDR3 is made up of 15 amino acids. CDR3 bases: TGCACCAGCAGCCAGGATAGCGGGGGGGAAGAGACCCAGTACTTC. The encoded protein is CTSSQDSGGEETQYF.

This chain uses TRBV13 with TRBJ2-5; 12 bases line up with TRBD2. Looked up from germline, CDR1 is PRHDT and CDR2 is FYEKMQ (reference sequence). Germline trimming cut 0 bases from V and 5 bases from J; bases unmatched to any gene: 13. CDR3 length: 19 residues. The chain's CDR3 is CASSLGLGLAGGPRETQYF. CDR3 DNA sequence: TGTGCCAGCAGCTTAGGCCTCGGGCTAGCGGGAGGGCCAAGGGAGACCCAGTACTTC.

The chain uses TRBV5-1 and TRBJ1-3; no definite D call. The V end was cut by 4 bases, the J end by 8 bases, with 16 bases between. The germline gives CDR1 SGHRS, CDR2 YFSETQ. CDR3 size: 14 residues. In nucleotides, the CDR3 is TGCGCCAGCAGCCCGGGAGGCGGGTATCACACCATATATTTT. Translated, it gives CASSPGGGYHTIYF.

This chain links TRBV20-1 with TRBJ1-2; D remains unclear. The V end was cut by 6 bases, the J end by 3 bases, with 8 bases between. This CDR3 is built from 11 residues. Germline CDR1 is DFQATT and CDR2 is SNEGSKA (reference sequence). CDR3 residues: CSAQVDYGYTF. The CDR3 region has the DNA TGCAGTGCGCAGGTCGACTATGGCTACACCTTC.

Points on this clone: A much larger clone is a single base away; this may be a read error. Within the sample, other DNA sequences also encode this same CDR3. The chain employs TRBV29-1 and TRBJ2-7, with 8 bases that match TRBD1. V lost 7 bases to trimming and J lost 4 bases; unmatched junction nucleotides: 9. This CDR3 comprises 13 residues. Per the germline V gene, CDR1 is SQVTM and CDR2 is ANQGSEA. In DNA form, the CDR3 reads TGCAGCGCCGCAGGGACAGGATCATACGAGCAGTACTTC. Protein sequence: CSAAGTGSYEQYF.

The chain carries TRBV25-1 and TRBJ2-5, with unresolved D. The germline V and J ends were trimmed by 0 bases and 5 bases, with 7 bases remaining between them. Germline CDR1 and CDR2: MGHDK and SYGVNS. The CDR3 is 13 residues long. CDR3 nucleotide sequence: TGTGCCAGCAGTGAATACGACTTGGAGACCCAGTACTTC. Translation: CASSEYDLETQYF.

In DNA, the CDR3 is TGTGCCAGCTCACCGGTAGCGGGAAACCTTGGTAATGAGCAGTTCTTC. As protein: CASSPVAGNLGNEQFF. The V and J genes are TRBV18 and TRBJ2-1; TRBD2 agrees at 8 bases. The CDR3 runs 16 residues. Germline lookup yields CDR1 KGHSH and CDR2 LQKENI. V trimming: 3 bases; J trimming: 7 bases; junction bases outside the gene matches: 11.

The V gene is TRBV19, the J gene TRBJ1-1, with 7 bases matching TRBD1. Germline V gene data show CDR1 as LNHDA and CDR2 as SQIVND (reference sequence). V was clipped by 7 bases and J by 4 bases; unmatched bases: 6. The CDR3 runs 13 residues. CDR3 nucleotides: TGTGCCAGTATGAGACAGGGTGGCACTGAAGCTTTCTTT. It specifies CASMRQGGTEAFF.

V gene TRBV7-2 combines with J gene TRBJ2-3, with D possibly matching TRBD2 (7 bases). V shed 3 bases and J shed 6 bases, with 16 bases lying between them. Germline V gene sequence: CDR1 SGHTA, CDR2 FQGNSA. The CDR3 sequence is 15 residues long. The chain's CDR3 is CASSLSAGAGDTQYF. The CDR3 bases are TGTGCCAGCAGCTTGTCGGCGGGGGCGGGTGATACGCAGTATTTT.

The J gene is TRBJ2-1, the V gene TRBV7-3, with 8 bases lining up with TRBD2. V lost 8 bases to trimming and J lost 5 bases; unmatched junction nucleotides: 11. This CDR3 has 15 amino acids. Germline CDR1 SGHTA, CDR2 FQGTGA. CDR3 loop: CASGPGGGGNNEQFF. As DNA, the CDR3 is TGTGCCAGCGGCCCCGGCGGCGGGGGGAACAATGAGCAGTTCTTC.

The J gene is TRBJ2-7, the V gene TRBV14, with 10 bases identical to TRBD2. V lost 0 bases to trimming and J lost 7 bases; unmatched junction nucleotides: 9. Germline V gene data show CDR1 as SGHDN and CDR2 as FVKESK. The CDR3 has 16 residues. CDR3 in DNA: TGTGCCAGCAGCCAAGATCTAGCGGGGGCCTTTGGGGAGCAGTACTTC. Translating it yields CASSQDLAGAFGEQYF.

The gene calls are TRBV6-5 and TRBJ1-2; TRBD1 matches 7 bases. V shed 6 bases and J 5 bases; nucleotides not matched to a gene: 3. From germline, CDR1 is MNHEY and CDR2 SVGAGI. This CDR3 is 12 amino acids long. For the CDR3, the DNA is TGTGCCAGCAGCTCAGGGGGGTATGGCTACACCTTC. Translated, it gives CASSSGGYGYTF.

The gene calls are TRBV11-3 and TRBJ1-2; weak D call: TRBD1 (6 bases). CDR3 size: 14 residues. V lost 4 bases, J lost 7 bases, and 16 bases lay in between. CDR1 and CDR2 (germline): SGHNT, YENEEA. The DNA for the CDR3 is TGTGCCAGCAGCTCAGTGGGACAACTCGGTGGCTACACCTTC. Amino acid sequence: CASSSVGQLGGYTF.

The chain couples TRBV28 to TRBJ2-7, with TRBD2 matching 11 bases. The CDR3 contains 15 residues. Per the germline V gene, CDR1 is MDHEN and CDR2 is SYDVKM. The ends lost 5 bases at V and 0 bases at J; junction bases unmatched: 3. The CDR3 bases are TGTGCCAGCAGTCCGACTAGCGGGGTCTCCTACGAGCAGTACTTC. Its translation: CASSPTSGVSYEQYF.

The J gene is TRBJ2-1, the V gene TRBV7-6; 11 nucleotides match TRBD2. This CDR3 contains 15 residues. Trimming cost V 5 bases and J 3 bases; bases outside gene matches: 3. Germline assignment: CDR1 SGHVS and CDR2 FNYEAQ. CDR3 DNA sequence: TGTGCCAGCAGCCCTAGCGGGAGGAACTACAATGAGCAGTTCTTC. This encodes CASSPSGRNYNEQFF.

The genes are TRBV5-1 and TRBJ1-2; D not certain. Trimming stripped 3 bases from V and 6 bases from J, with 9 bases between. Germline V gene data show CDR1 as SGHRS and CDR2 as YFSETQ. The CDR3 extends over 12 amino acids. CDR3 DNA: TGCGCCAGCAGCTCTAACTCGAATGGCTACACCTTC. Its protein product is CASSSNSNGYTF.